These T cell receptor beta chains were read from a single sample in a study of CD8+ T cells in alopecia areata. Here immunoSEQ multiplex PCR was the method, and the copy in TCRdb shows in-frame clones only, minus some. The data contain 150,000 to 200,000 clones, about 65% of them singletons. Here the sequenced sample was CD4+ T cells sorted from blood, taken around week 50, from a patient treated with tofacitinib. The receptors derive from a human donor with alopecia areata. Each CDR3 is given with its conserved first and last residue. D genes are given only for firm matches. The size entry is marked missing in some rows and otherwise reads once, few, many or a size class.

j_gene,abundance,v_gene,d_gene,CDR3nt,CDR3aa
TRBJ1-2,.,TRBV29-1,.,TGCAGCGTTCAGACGGACGACTATGGCTACACCTTC,CSVQTDDYGYTF
TRBJ2-1,.,TRBV5-1,.,TGCGCCAGCAAGGAGAGCTCCTACAATGAGCAGTTCTTC,CASKESSYNEQFF
TRBJ1-2,.,TRBV28,TRBD1,TGTGCCAGCAGCTCCGGGCAGGGGGACTATGGCTACACCTTC,CASSSGQGDYGYTF
TRBJ2-2,.,TRBV7-2,.,TGTGCCAGCAGCTACAGTATCGCGAACACCGGGGAGCTGTTTTTT,CASSYSIANTGELFF
TRBJ2-4,.,TRBV7-2,TRBD2,TGTGCCAGCAGCCCGACTAGCGGGGGCAACATTCAGTACTTC,CASSPTSGGNIQYF
TRBJ1-6,few,TRBV7-8,.,TGTGCCAGCAGCCCGACGGACAGTTCGGCGTCACCCCTCCACTTT,CASSPTDSSASPLHF
TRBJ2-5,.,TRBV14,.,TGTGCCAGGGACTTCCAGTACTTC,CARDFQYF
TRBJ2-3,once,TRBV9,TRBD2,TGTGCCAGCAGCCCCACGGGGGGAAACACAGATACGCAGTATTTT,CASSPTGGNTDTQYF
TRBJ2-3,.,TRBV4-3,TRBD2,TGCGCCAGCAGCCAAGCCGTGCGGGGGAGCACAGATACGCAGTATTTT,CASSQAVRGSTDTQYF
TRBJ1-6,.,TRBV30,.,TGTGCCTGGAGTGCCCACGGAACCCTCCACTTT,CAWSAHGTLHF
TRBJ2-7,many,TRBV7-9,.,TGTGCCAGCAGCTTGCACGACTACGAGCAGTACTTC,CASSLHDYEQYF
TRBJ2-2,.,TRBV5-1,.,TGCGCCAGCGGGCAGGGGTTCGGGGAGCTGTTTTTT,CASGQGFGELFF
TRBJ2-4,.,TRBV7-2,TRBD2,TGTGCCAGCAGCTTAGCGGGAGCTAGCGGGGGACAAAACATTCAGTACTTC,CASSLAGASGGQNIQYF
TRBJ1-1,.,TRBV29-1,.,TGCAGCGGAGGGGGACAGAACACTGAAGCTTTCTTT,CSGGGQNTEAFF
TRBJ2-5,.,TRBV7-3,TRBD2,TGTGCCAGCAGCTTCCACCCCCGCGGGACTAGCGTGCAAGAGACCCAGTACTTC,CASSFHPRGTSVQETQYF
TRBJ1-6,.,TRBV30,TRBD1,TGTGCCTGGAGTATTGACAGGGTTAATTCACCCCTCCACTTT,CAWSIDRVNSPLHF
TRBJ2-1,.,TRBV25-1,TRBD2,TGTGCCAGCAGTCCCGCGGGAGTACAGGAGCAGTTCTTC,CASSPAGVQEQFF
TRBJ2-7,many,TRBV4-3,TRBD1,TGCGCCAGCAGCCGGGTACAGGGGGAGCAGTACTTC,CASSRVQGEQYF
TRBJ1-5,.,TRBV27,.,TGTGCCAGCAGTTCCGGGGTAGGGAATCAGCCCCAGCATTTT,CASSSGVGNQPQHF
TRBJ2-7,few,TRBV7-2,.,TGTGCCAGCAGCTTAGGAGGGACCGGGTCCTACGAGCAGTACTTC,CASSLGGTGSYEQYF
TRBJ2-5,.,TRBV18,.,TGTGCCAGCTCACCTTTTTACCAAGAGACCCAGTACTTC,CASSPFYQETQYF
TRBJ1-1,once,TRBV29-1,TRBD1,TGCAGCGTCGGACAGGGAACGAACACTGAAGCTTTCTTT,CSVGQGTNTEAFF
TRBJ1-1,.,TRBV4-3,.,TGCGCCAGCAGCCAAGATTTATTAACGGAAGCTTTCTTT,CASSQDLLTEAFF
TRBJ2-7,.,TRBV25-1,.,TGTGCCAGCAGCAGATCCGGGTCCTCCTCCTACGAGCAGTACTTC,CASSRSGSSSYEQYF
TRBJ2-7,.,TRBV29-1,TRBD1,TGCAGCGTTGGAAAAAGACAGGGGGCAAGGGAGCAGTACTTC,CSVGKRQGAREQYF
TRBJ2-4,.,TRBV15,.,TGTGCCACCAGCAGAGATATGAACATTCAGTACTTC,CATSRDMNIQYF
TRBJ1-2,once,TRBV28,.,TGTGCCAGCAGTGGCCGGGACGGCCGCTATGGCTACACCTTC,CASSGRDGRYGYTF
TRBJ1-2,few,TRBV23-1,.,TGCGCCAGCAGCTCTTCGGCAGGGAACTATGGCTACACCTTC,CASSSSAGNYGYTF
TRBJ2-7,.,TRBV25-1,.,TGTGCCAGCAGTGTCTGGGACGAGCAGTACTTC,CASSVWDEQYF
TRBJ1-1,.,TRBV29-1,.,TGCAGCGGTGCGAGGGTAATGAACACTGAAGCTTTCTTT,CSGARVMNTEAFF
TRBJ2-1,.,TRBV28,TRBD2,TGTGCCAGCAGCGGGACTAGCGGGTACAATGAGCAGTTCTTC,CASSGTSGYNEQFF
TRBJ1-1,many,TRBV18,.,TGTGCCAGCTCACCACCGTTGCAGGGGAACACTGAAGCTTTCTTT,CASSPPLQGNTEAFF
TRBJ2-2,few,TRBV4-3,.,TGCGCCAGCAGCCAAGTGCCAGCGGGGAACACCGGGGAGCTGTTTTTT,CASSQVPAGNTGELFF
TRBJ2-7,.,TRBV27,.,TGTGCCAGCAGTTTGGTGGGGGGGCTCGGGTACGAGCAGTACTTC,CASSLVGGLGYEQYF
TRBJ1-1,.,TRBV29-1,.,TGCAGCGTTGCCGGGGGCAGTGAGGCTTTCTTT,CSVAGGSEAFF
TRBJ2-5,few,TRBV29-1,.,TGCAGCGTTAATGGTGGAATAGAAGAGACCCAGTACTTC,CSVNGGIEETQYF
TRBJ2-3,.,TRBV5-1,.,TGCGCCAGCAGCTTGGAACGGAGCACAGATACGCAGTATTTT,CASSLERSTDTQYF
TRBJ2-7,.,TRBV29-1,.,TGCAGCGTTTCTGGGATACCCTCCTACGAGCAGTACTTC,CSVSGIPSYEQYF
TRBJ2-2,few,TRBV9,TRBD1,TGTGCCAGCAGCGTCAGGGGGACCGGGGAGCTGTTTTTT,CASSVRGTGELFF
TRBJ1-2,.,TRBV4-3,TRBD1,TGCGCCAGCAGCCAAGGGACAGGGGATGGCTACACCTTC,CASSQGTGDGYTF
TRBJ2-3,.,TRBV10-3,.,TGTGCCATCTCGGGAGAGGGGAGCACAGATACGCAGTATTTT,CAISGEGSTDTQYF
TRBJ1-4,few,TRBV19,.,TGTGCCAGCGCCCTCCAGGGGGAAAAACTGTTTTTT,CASALQGEKLFF
TRBJ1-1,.,TRBV7-2,.,TGTGCCAGCAGCCCAACGACAGTATGGGGTGGCACTGAAGCTTTCTTT,CASSPTTVWGGTEAFF
TRBJ2-3,.,TRBV29-1,.,TGCAGCGTTGGTTTGTCAGGAGATACGCAGTATTTT,CSVGLSGDTQYF
TRBJ2-1,.,TRBV5-1,.,TGCGCCAGCAGCCCCCGTCCCCGGAATGAGCAGTTCTTC,CASSPRPRNEQFF
TRBJ1-2,.,TRBV7-2,TRBD1,TGTGCCAGCAGCCCAAGACAGGGGGGAGGAGGCTACACCTTC,CASSPRQGGGGYTF